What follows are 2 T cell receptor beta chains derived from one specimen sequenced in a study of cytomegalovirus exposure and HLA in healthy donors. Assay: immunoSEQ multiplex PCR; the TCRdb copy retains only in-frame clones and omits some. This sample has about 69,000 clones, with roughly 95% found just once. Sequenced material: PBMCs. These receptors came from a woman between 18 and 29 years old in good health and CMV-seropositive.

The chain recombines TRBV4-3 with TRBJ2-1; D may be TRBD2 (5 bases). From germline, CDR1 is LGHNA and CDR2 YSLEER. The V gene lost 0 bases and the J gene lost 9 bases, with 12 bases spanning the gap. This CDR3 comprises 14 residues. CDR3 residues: CASSQDRGKGEQFF. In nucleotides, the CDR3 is TGCGCCAGCAGCCAAGATCGAGGGAAAGGTGAGCAGTTCTTC.

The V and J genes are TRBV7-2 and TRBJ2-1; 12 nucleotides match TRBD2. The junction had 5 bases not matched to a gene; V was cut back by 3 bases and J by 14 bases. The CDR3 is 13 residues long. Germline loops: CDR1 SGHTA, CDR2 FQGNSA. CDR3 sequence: CASSLTLAGGKFF. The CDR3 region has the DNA TGTGCCAGCAGCTTGACTCTAGCGGGAGGGAAGTTCTTC.